Listed below are T cell receptor beta chains from one sample, sequenced in a study of cytomegalovirus exposure and HLA in healthy donors. Libraries were prepared by immunoSEQ multiplex PCR; TCRdb keeps only in-frame clonotypes and omits some of them. The data hold under 200,000 clones, with about 77% observed a single time. Sequencing used PBMCs. All receptors come from a woman in her thirties or forties in good health and CMV-seropositive. Each CDR3 is given with its conserved first and last residue. D genes are given only for firm matches. Not every row has a clone size; where given, it reads once, few, many or a size class.

>NA|TRBJ2-4|TRBV19|TRBD2
CASSAREGSSAKNIQYF
TGTGCCAGTAGTGCCCGGGAGGGGTCCTCTGCCAAAAACATTCAGTACTTC
>few|TRBJ2-5|TRBV7-6|NA
CASTLGRQETQYF
TGTGCCAGCACCCTTGGGAGACAAGAGACCCAGTACTTC
>NA|TRBJ1-2|TRBV7-9|NA
CSSSLGETGYTF
TGTTCCAGCAGCTTAGGGGAGACTGGCTACACCTTC
>NA|TRBJ2-7|TRBV9|TRBD1
CASSPGQGANEQYF
TGTGCCAGCAGCCCAGGACAGGGGGCGAACGAGCAGTACTTC
>NA|TRBJ2-5|TRBV6-6|TRBD2
CASNRRAGGETQYF
TGTGCCAGCAACCGCCGGGCGGGAGGAGAGACCCAGTACTTC
>NA|TRBJ2-1|TRBV7-9|NA
CASSLSLNEQFF
TGTGCCAGCAGCTTGTCCCTCAATGAGCAGTTCTTC
>NA|TRBJ2-1|TRBV21-1|NA
CASSTPPTGPYNEQFF
TGTGCCAGCAGCACCCCCCCAACAGGCCCATACAATGAGCAGTTCTTC
>NA|TRBJ1-5|TRBV19|NA
CASSMRSDSNQPQHF
TGTGCCAGTAGTATGCGCAGCGATAGCAATCAGCCCCAGCATTTT
>NA|TRBJ1-5|TRBV30|NA
CAWAPYSNQPQHF
TGTGCCTGGGCTCCCTATAGCAATCAGCCCCAGCATTTT
>NA|TRBJ2-1|TRBV18|NA
CASSPRAASSYNEQFF
TGTGCCAGCTCACCACGAGCGGCAAGCTCCTACAATGAGCAGTTCTTC
>NA|TRBJ2-7|TRBV27|TRBD2
CASRQSLAGGGSYEQYF
TGTGCCAGCAGACAAAGTCTAGCGGGAGGAGGGTCCTACGAGCAGTACTTC
>NA|TRBJ2-3|TRBV6-5|NA
CASSYTGKVSTDTQYF
TGTGCCAGCAGTTATACAGGGAAGGTTAGCACAGATACGCAGTATTTT
>NA|TRBJ2-5|TRBV7-7|NA
CASTLFRGWAETQYF
TGTGCCAGCACCTTATTCAGGGGTTGGGCAGAGACCCAGTACTTC
>NA|TRBJ1-2|TRBV5-1|TRBD1
CASSLHGTGKGGNYGYTF
TGCGCCAGCAGCCTACATGGGACAGGGAAAGGAGGAAACTATGGCTACACCTTC
>NA|TRBJ1-5|TRBV7-2|TRBD1
CASSLTPGGQPQHF
TGTGCCAGCAGCTTAACCCCAGGGGGACAGCCCCAGCATTTT
>NA|TRBJ2-7|TRBV5-1|NA
CASSPQGADGEQYF
TGCGCCAGCAGCCCTCAAGGGGCGGATGGCGAGCAGTACTTC
>NA|TRBJ1-3|TRBV6-6|NA
CASSRGLFSSGNTIYF
TGTGCCAGCAGTAGGGGACTCTTTTCCTCTGGAAACACCATATATTTT
>NA|TRBJ1-3|TRBV4-3|NA
CASSQDVRVESANTIYF
TGCGCCAGCAGCCAAGATGTGAGGGTAGAATCAGCAAACACCATATATTTT
>NA|TRBJ1-4|TRBV7-9|TRBD1
CSSSLTFGTAYGGELFF
TGTTCCAGCAGCTTAACGTTTGGGACAGCGTACGGGGGGGAACTGTTTTTT
>NA|TRBJ1-2|TRBV7-2|NA
CASSPGQNYGYTF
TGTGCCAGCAGCCCGGGACAAAACTATGGCTACACCTTC
>once|TRBJ2-1|TRBV6-4|NA
CASSDSWLNNEQFF
TGTGCCAGCAGTGACTCCTGGCTTAACAATGAGCAGTTCTTC
>NA|TRBJ1-2|TRBV6-6|NA
CASSLGLEIGYTF
TGTGCCAGCAGTTTGGGGCTGGAAATAGGCTACACCTTC
>NA|TRBJ2-3|TRBV7-4|TRBD1
CASSPGGREEPADTQYF
TGTGCCAGCAGCCCAGGGGGCAGGGAAGAACCGGCAGATACGCAGTATTTT
>NA|TRBJ1-1|TRBV19|NA
CATRRVGRAFF
TGTGCCACCAGGAGGGTTGGGAGAGCTTTCTTT
>NA|TRBJ2-1|TRBV30|TRBD1
CAWTPDRGGYNEQFF
TGTGCCTGGACCCCCGACAGGGGTGGGTACAATGAGCAGTTCTTC
>NA|TRBJ2-1|TRBV25-1|TRBD1
CASSPSGQGLYNEQFF
TGTGCCAGCAGTCCCTCTGGACAGGGACTTTACAATGAGCAGTTCTTC
>NA|TRBJ2-2|TRBV4-3|TRBD1
CASSQGLGQGITGELFF
TGCGCCAGCAGCCAAGGCTTGGGACAGGGAATCACCGGGGAGCTGTTTTTT
>NA|TRBJ2-5|TRBV6-1|TRBD1
CASSEPGQNQETQYF
TGTGCCAGCAGTGAACCGGGACAGAATCAAGAGACCCAGTACTTC
>NA|TRBJ2-3|TRBV7-6|NA
CASSHELDTQYF
TGTGCCAGCAGCCATGAACTGGATACGCAGTATTTT
>NA|TRBJ2-1|TRBV4-3|NA
CASSQWGDLGSYNEQFF
TGCGCCAGCAGCCAATGGGGAGACCTGGGATCCTACAATGAGCAGTTCTTC
>once|TRBJ2-1|TRBV7-2|TRBD2
CASSQLAGGQNEQFF
TGTGCCAGCAGCCAACTAGCGGGAGGGCAAAATGAGCAGTTCTTC
>NA|TRBJ1-1|TRBV30|NA
CAWSALRGNTEAFF
TGTGCCTGGAGTGCCCTTCGAGGGAACACTGAAGCTTTCTTT
>NA|TRBJ1-5|TRBV28|NA
CASTSHRANQPQHF
TGTGCCAGCACCTCGCACAGGGCTAACCAGCCCCAGCATTTT
>NA|TRBJ2-7|TRBV30|NA
CAWRSPGSYEQYF
TGTGCCTGGAGATCCCCGGGATCCTACGAGCAGTACTTC
>NA|TRBJ1-1|TRBV30|NA
CAWSGQEPTEAFF
TGTGCCTGGAGTGGACAGGAGCCCACTGAAGCTTTCTTT
>NA|TRBJ2-2|TRBV11-3|TRBD2
CASSPSSGEVGTGELFF
TGTGCCAGCAGCCCCTCCAGCGGGGAGGTCGGCACCGGGGAGCTGTTTTTT
>NA|TRBJ1-4|TRBV7-2|TRBD1
CASSLGTGYEKLFF
TGTGCCAGCAGCTTAGGGACAGGGTATGAAAAACTGTTTTTT
>few|TRBJ2-2|TRBV30|TRBD1
CAWSRDRGLGELFF
TGTGCCTGGAGCCGGGACAGGGGGCTCGGGGAGCTGTTTTTT
>NA|TRBJ2-1|TRBV5-1|TRBD2
CASSLVGLAGGGEQFF
TGCGCCAGCAGCTTGGTGGGACTAGCGGGAGGGGGTGAGCAGTTCTTC
>NA|TRBJ1-2|TRBV9|NA
CASSYPGLQYGYTF
TGTGCCAGCAGCTACCCGGGACTGCAATATGGCTACACCTTC
>NA|TRBJ2-7|TRBV7-8|TRBD1
CASSPGQGAFEQYF
TGTGCCAGCAGCCCAGGACAGGGAGCTTTCGAGCAGTACTTC
>NA|TRBJ1-1|TRBV9|NA
CASGEHQNTEAFF
TGTGCCAGCGGAGAGCACCAGAACACTGAAGCTTTCTTT
>NA|TRBJ2-6|TRBV7-2|TRBD2
CASSPSGGAGANVLTF
TGTGCCAGCAGCCCCTCCGGGGGGGCTGGGGCCAACGTCCTGACTTTC
>NA|TRBJ1-2|TRBV7-9|TRBD1
CASSLVPGQGPPDYGYTF
TGTGCCAGCAGCTTAGTACCGGGACAGGGGCCTCCTGACTATGGCTACACCTTC
>NA|TRBJ1-2|TRBV7-7|NA
CASSSSGLTGFNNGYTF
TGTGCCAGCAGCTCCTCTGGGCTCACAGGGTTCAATAATGGCTACACCTTC
>NA|TRBJ2-2|TRBV4-2|TRBD1
CASSQASYSAGTGYTGELFF
TGTGCCAGCAGCCAAGCCTCTTACTCCGCCGGGACAGGATACACCGGGGAGCTGTTTTTT
>NA|TRBJ2-5|TRBV6-5|NA
CASSPRHFQETQYF
TGTGCCAGCAGTCCCAGACATTTCCAAGAGACCCAGTACTTC
>NA|TRBJ1-6|TRBV4-2|NA
CASSPDSFEGSPLHF
TGTGCCAGCAGCCCTGACAGTTTCGAAGGATCACCCCTCCACTTT
>NA|TRBJ1-2|TRBV19|TRBD1
CASSRPGQGSSPYGYTF
TGTGCCAGTAGTCGTCCGGGACAGGGATCGTCCCCTTATGGCTACACCTTC
>NA|TRBJ1-3|TRBV4-3|NA
CASSQEGGTASSGNTIYF
TGCGCCAGCAGCCAAGAGGGAGGGACGGCAAGCTCTGGAAACACCATATATTTT
>NA|TRBJ2-1|TRBV7-2|TRBD1
CASSSQLTGDEQFF
TGTGCCAGCAGCTCCCAATTAACAGGGGACGAGCAGTTCTTC
>once|TRBJ1-1|TRBV5-1|NA
CASSWGQTNTEAFF
TGCGCCAGCAGCTGGGGCCAGACGAACACTGAAGCTTTCTTT
>NA|TRBJ2-2|TRBV29-1|NA
CSVEVSSAGELFF
TGCAGCGTTGAAGTGTCGAGCGCCGGGGAGCTGTTTTTT
>NA|TRBJ2-5|TRBV10-2|TRBD2
CARRGLATETQYF
TGCGCCAGAAGGGGACTAGCGACGGAGACCCAGTACTTC